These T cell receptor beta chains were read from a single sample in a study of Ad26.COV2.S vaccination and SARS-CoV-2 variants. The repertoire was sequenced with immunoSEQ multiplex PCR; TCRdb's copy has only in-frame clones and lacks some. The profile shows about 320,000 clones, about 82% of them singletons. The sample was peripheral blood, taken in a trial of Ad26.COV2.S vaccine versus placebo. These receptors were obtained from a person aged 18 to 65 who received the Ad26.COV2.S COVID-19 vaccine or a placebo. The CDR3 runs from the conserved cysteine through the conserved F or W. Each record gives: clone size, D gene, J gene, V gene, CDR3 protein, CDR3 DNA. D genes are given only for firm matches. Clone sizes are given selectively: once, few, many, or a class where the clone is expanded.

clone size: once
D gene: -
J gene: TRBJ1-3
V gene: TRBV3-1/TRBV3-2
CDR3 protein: CASRPDLRGNTIYF
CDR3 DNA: TGTGCCAGCAGGCCGGACTTAAGGGGAAACACCATATATTTT

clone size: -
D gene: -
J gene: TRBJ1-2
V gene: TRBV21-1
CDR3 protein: CASSPRDRGKDYGYTF
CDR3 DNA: TGTGCCAGCAGCCCACGGGACAGGGGAAAAGACTATGGCTACACCTTC

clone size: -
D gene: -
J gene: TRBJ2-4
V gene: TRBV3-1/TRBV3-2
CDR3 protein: CATGTSGDGIQYF
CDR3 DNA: TGTGCCACTGGAACTAGTGGGGACGGCATTCAGTACTTC

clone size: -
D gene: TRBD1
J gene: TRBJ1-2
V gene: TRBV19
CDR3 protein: CAIPQGAYGYTF
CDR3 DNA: TGTGCCATCCCACAGGGGGCCTATGGCTACACCTTC

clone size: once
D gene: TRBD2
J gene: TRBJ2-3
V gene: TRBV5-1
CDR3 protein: CASSVSGGDTDTQYF
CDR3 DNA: TGCGCCAGCAGCGTTAGCGGGGGGGACACAGATACGCAGTATTTT

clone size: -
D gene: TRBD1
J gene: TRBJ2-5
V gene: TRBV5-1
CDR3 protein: CASSSGQGTQETQYF
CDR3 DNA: TGCGCCAGCAGCTCGGGACAGGGGACCCAAGAGACCCAGTACTTC

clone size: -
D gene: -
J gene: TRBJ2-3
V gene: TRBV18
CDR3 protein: CASSSTERHNGDTQYF
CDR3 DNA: TGTGCCAGCTCAAGCACAGAGCGCCATAACGGGGATACGCAGTATTTT

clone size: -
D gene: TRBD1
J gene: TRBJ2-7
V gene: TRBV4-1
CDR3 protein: CASSQEGTGPSSYEQYF
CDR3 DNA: TGCGCCAGCAGCCAAGAGGGGACAGGCCCAAGCTCCTACGAGCAGTACTTC

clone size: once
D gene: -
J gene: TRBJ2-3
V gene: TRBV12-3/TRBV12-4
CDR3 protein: CASTLQSDTQYF
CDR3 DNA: TGTGCCAGCACACTCCAATCAGATACGCAGTATTTT

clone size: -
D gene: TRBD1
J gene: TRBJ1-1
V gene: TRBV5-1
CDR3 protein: CASSFTGGLTEAFF
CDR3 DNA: TGCGCCAGCAGCTTTACAGGGGGCTTGACTGAAGCTTTCTTT

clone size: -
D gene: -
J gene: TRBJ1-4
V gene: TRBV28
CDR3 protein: CASRTVFGTNEKLFF
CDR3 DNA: TGTGCCAGCAGGACAGTCTTCGGAACTAATGAAAAACTGTTTTTT

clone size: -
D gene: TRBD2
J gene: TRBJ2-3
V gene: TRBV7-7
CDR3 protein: CASSLRGGTDTQYF
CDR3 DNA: TGTGCTAGCAGCCTACGGGGGGGGACAGATACGCAGTATTTT